One TCR beta chain is described in this entry. Which antigen it targets is not known. The input lacks base qualities; no much larger clone sits a single base away. The 40 or so donors, aged about 6 to 95 years, were systemically healthy Caucasian individuals from Russia. Each donor gave around 9.9 milliliters of peripheral blood, collected into EDTA-treated Vacutainer tubes. Ficoll-Paque density-gradient centrifugation was used to isolate PBMCs, with at least 7 million per sample. Total RNA was extracted from PBMCs with Trizol reagent, with at least 6 micrograms obtained per sample. Naive CD45RAhigh/CD27high T cell percentages were measured by flow cytometry on a PBMC aliquot from every donor. Libraries came from 5' RACE. TCRdb names Illumina HiSeq 2500 as the instrument used. A second PCR of about 6 to 11 cycles was performed with a sample-barcoded 5' primer and a J-beta primer mix. A template-switch 5' adaptor carrying 12 random nucleotides introduced a unique molecular identifier onto each TCR beta cDNA molecule. At least 2.5 million CDR3-containing paired-end reads were obtained from each sample. The Mint cDNA synthesis kit, primed by a TRBC-specific oligonucleotide, was used to synthesize first-strand cDNA from all RNA. After uracil-DNA glycosylase treatment, a first 18-cycle PCR used universal primers M1SS and BC2_uni_R on all cDNA. Per the authors' processing: Each sample was normalized by randomly selecting 1 million high-quality reads, each carrying a distinct molecular identifier. Instead of being binned into consensus sequences, reads that shared molecular identifiers were thrown out. MiTCR, with a Q25 quality threshold and the strictest error-elimination algorithm, was used for CDR3 identification, clonotype clustering and error correction. Lower-bound total TCR beta diversity was estimated with a nonparametric unseen species model using Euler transformation. TCRdb ran its own pipeline on the public reads, namely fastp trimming at Q25 and MiXCR clone calling, and kept in-frame beta chains. When rows share a CDR3 protein, they turn into one entry using the most common DNA and genes. TCRdb assigned the V and J calls; the authors' analysis was not used. Recorded for this sample are about 1.6 million distinct CDR3 sequences; roughly 30% of them occurred a single time. The ten largest clones represent about 11% of the sample.

The data stem from a study of blood T cells in healthy people across ages (dated by TCRdb to about 2015). About the investigation overall: In model experiments, template switching captured about one uniquely barcoded TCR beta cDNA molecule for every two T cells. Donors of different ages were randomly distributed across sequencing lanes to avoid experimental bias. Four age groups were formed from the donors: young (average 16 years), middle-aged (around 37), aged (under 70) and long-lived (roughly 88). The study analyzed two additional independent replicas of 1 million unique cDNA reads from the same blood draw for two donors, one aged 18 to 30 and one aged 80 or older. To track age-related changes in TCR beta repertoire diversity, the study relied on deep sequencing normalized with unique cDNA molecular identifiers. Study-level results and caveats: As age increased, observed TCR beta diversity per million T cells dropped in a roughly linear way, and a significant reduction was already evident by age 40. Estimates of total diversity based on one million sequenced T cells were regarded as lower bounds and as underestimates. Compared with the aged group, the long-lived group had more naive CD4+ T cells, fewer expanded clones and increased TCR diversity, a pattern suggesting age selection. There was a strong correlation between observed TCR beta diversity and the percentage of naive T cells measured by flow cytometry. Donor CMV infection status was unknown, potentially confounding age-related changes in expanded clonotypes. Because profiling used bulk unsorted PBMCs, naive and antigen-experienced compartments could not be compared conclusively.

CDR1 is given as LNHNV and CDR2 as YYDKDF, both from the germline V gene (reference sequence). V is reduced by 0 bases and J by 6 bases, leaving a spacing of 11 bases between them. The CDR3 sequence holds 14 residues, the cysteine and phenylalanine included. Only the CDR3 DNA is retained, 42 bases long and in frame from the first base. Sequencing was performed on blood. The rearrangement joined TRBV15 to TRBJ1-1; the D gene remains uncertain. This TCR was recovered from a woman aged 25 to 45 in good health. CDR3 sequence: CATSRDLEGSEAFF. The DNA sequence is TGTGCCACCAGCAGAGATCTGGAGGGTTCTGAAGCTTTCTTT.